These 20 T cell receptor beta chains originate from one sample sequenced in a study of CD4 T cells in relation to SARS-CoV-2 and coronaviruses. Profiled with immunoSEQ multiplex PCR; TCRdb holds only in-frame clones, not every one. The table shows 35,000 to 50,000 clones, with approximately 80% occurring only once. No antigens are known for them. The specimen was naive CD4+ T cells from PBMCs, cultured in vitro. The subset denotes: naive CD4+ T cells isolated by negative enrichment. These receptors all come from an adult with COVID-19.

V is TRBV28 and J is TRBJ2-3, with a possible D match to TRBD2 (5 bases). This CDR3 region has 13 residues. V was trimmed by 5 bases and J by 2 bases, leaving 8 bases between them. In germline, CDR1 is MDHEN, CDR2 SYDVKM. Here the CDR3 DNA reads TGTGCCAGCAGTCGGGATGCCACAGATACGCAGTATTTT. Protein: CASSRDATDTQYF.

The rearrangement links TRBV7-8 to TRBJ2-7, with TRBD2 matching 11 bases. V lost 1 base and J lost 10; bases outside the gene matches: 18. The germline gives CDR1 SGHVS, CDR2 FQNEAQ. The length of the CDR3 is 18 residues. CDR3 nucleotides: TGTGCCAGCAGCTTAGGCCCGCCTATAGCGGGAGGGTATACGGACCAGTACTTC. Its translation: CASSLGPPIAGGYTDQYF.

CDR3: CASTGTSGRSYNEQFF. Here the CDR3 DNA reads TGTGCCAGCACGGGGACTAGCGGGAGGTCCTACAATGAGCAGTTCTTC. The chain combines TRBV2 with TRBJ2-1; 15 bases map to TRBD2. Germline trimming cut 7 bases from V and 1 base from J; bases unmatched to any gene: 2. This CDR3 has 16 amino acids. Germline V gives CDR1 SNHLY, CDR2 FYNNEI.

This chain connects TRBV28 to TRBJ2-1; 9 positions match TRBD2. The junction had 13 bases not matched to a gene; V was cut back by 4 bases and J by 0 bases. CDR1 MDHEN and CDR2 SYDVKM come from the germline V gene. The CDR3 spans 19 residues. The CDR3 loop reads CASSSLGGGRANSYNEQFF. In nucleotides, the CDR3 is TGTGCCAGCAGTTCGTTAGGTGGCGGGAGGGCGAACTCCTACAATGAGCAGTTCTTC.

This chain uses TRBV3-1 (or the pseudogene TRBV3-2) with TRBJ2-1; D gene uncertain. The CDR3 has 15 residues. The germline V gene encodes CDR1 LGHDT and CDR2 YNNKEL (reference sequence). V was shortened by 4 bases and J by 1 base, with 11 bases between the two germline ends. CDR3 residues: CASSLSGQSYNEQFF. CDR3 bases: TGTGCCAGCAGCCTTTCCGGGCAGTCCTACAATGAGCAGTTCTTC.

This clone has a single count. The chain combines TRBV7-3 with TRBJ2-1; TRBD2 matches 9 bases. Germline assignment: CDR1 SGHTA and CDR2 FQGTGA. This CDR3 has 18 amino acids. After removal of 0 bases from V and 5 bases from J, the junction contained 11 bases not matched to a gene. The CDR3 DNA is TGTGCCAGCAGCTTAACCTTTGCGACTAGCGGCCAAAACAATGAGCAGTTCTTC. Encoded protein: CASSLTFATSGQNNEQFF. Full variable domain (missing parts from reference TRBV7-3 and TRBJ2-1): GAGVSQTPSNKVTEKGKYVELRCDPISGHTALYWYRQSLGQGPEFLIYFQGTGAADDSGLPNDRFFAVRPEGSVSTLKIQRTERGDSAVYLCASSLTFATSGQNNEQFFGPGTRLTVL.

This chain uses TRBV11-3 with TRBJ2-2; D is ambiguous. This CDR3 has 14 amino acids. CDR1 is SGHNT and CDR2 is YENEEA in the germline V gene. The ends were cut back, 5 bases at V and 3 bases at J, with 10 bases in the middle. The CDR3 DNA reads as TGTGCCAGCAGCGCGACCCGGGACACCGGGGAGCTGTTTTTT. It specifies CASSATRDTGELFF.

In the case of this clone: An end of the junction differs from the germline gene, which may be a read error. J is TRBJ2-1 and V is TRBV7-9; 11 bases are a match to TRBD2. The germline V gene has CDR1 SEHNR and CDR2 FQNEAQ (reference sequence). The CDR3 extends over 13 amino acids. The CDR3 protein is CASSQWTSGWGIF. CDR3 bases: TGTGCCAGCAGTCAATGGACTAGCGGGTGGGGAATCTTC.

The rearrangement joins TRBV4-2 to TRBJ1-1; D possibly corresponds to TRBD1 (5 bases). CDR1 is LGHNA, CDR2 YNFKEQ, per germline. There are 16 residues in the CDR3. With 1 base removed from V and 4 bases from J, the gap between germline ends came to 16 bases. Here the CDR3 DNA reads TGTGCCAGCAGCCAAGTGGTTTTTTGGGGCCCCACTGAAGCTTTCTTT. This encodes CASSQVVFWGPTEAFF.

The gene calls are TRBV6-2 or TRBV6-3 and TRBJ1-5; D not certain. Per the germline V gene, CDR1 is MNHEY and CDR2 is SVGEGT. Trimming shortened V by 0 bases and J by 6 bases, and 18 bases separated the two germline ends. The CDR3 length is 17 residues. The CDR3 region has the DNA TGTGCCAGCAGTTACTCCGAAGCCAGAAAAGGTGGTCAGCCCCAGCATTTT. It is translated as CASSYSEARKGGQPQHF.

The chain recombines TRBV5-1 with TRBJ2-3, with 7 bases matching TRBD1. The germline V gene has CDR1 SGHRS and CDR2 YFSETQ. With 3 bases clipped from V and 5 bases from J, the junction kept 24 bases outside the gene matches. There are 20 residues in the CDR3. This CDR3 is CASSWEQGLLRAATVDTQYF. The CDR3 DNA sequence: TGCGCCAGCAGCTGGGAACAGGGGCTCTTAAGGGCGGCGACCGTAGATACGCAGTATTTT.

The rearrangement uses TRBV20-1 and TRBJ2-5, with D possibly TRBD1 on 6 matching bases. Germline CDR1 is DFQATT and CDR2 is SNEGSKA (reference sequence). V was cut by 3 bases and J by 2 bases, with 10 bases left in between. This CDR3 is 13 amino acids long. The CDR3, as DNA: TGCAGTGCTAGTCGGACAGCACAAGAGACCCAGTACTTC. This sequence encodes CSASRTAQETQYF.

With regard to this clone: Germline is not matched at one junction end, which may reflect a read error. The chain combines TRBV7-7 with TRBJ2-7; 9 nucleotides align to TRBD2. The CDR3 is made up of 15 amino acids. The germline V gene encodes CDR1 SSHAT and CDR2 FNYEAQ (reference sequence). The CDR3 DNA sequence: TGTGCTAGCAGCCCCCTAAGCGGGGGGTTCTACGAGCAGTACTTC. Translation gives CASSPLSGGFYEQYF.

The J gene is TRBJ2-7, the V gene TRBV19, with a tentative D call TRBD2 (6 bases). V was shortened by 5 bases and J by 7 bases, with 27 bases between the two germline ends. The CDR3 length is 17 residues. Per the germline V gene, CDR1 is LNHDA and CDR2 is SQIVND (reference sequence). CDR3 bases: TGTGCCAGTAGTCTCGTGGCTTTGGAGGGGCCTGGGGGGGAGCAGTACTTC. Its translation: CASSLVALEGPGGEQYF.

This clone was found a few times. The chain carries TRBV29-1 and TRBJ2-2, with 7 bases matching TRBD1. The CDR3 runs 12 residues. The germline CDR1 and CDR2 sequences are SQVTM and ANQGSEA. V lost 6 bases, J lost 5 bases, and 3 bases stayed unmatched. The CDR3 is CSVYRGTGELFF. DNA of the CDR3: TGCAGCGTCTACAGGGGAACCGGGGAGCTGTTTTTT.

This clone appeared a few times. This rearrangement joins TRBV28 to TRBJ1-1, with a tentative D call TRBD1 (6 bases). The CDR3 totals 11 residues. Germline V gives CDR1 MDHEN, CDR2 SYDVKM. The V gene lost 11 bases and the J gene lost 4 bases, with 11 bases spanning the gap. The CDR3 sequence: CAAGHPTEAFF. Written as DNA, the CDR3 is TGTGCCGCGGGACACCCCACTGAAGCTTTCTTT.

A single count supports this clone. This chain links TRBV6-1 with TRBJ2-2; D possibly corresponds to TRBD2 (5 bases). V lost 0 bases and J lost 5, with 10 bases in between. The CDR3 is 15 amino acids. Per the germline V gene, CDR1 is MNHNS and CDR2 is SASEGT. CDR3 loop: CASSEALGETGELFF. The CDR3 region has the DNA TGTGCCAGCAGTGAAGCGCTCGGGGAAACCGGGGAGCTGTTTTTT.

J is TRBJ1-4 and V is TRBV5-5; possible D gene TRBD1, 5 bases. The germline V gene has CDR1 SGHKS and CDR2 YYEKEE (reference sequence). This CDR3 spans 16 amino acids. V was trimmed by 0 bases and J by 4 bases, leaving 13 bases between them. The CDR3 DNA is TGTGCCAGCAGCTTGGACAGGCAGGGCCTTAATGAAAAACTGTTTTTT. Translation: CASSLDRQGLNEKLFF. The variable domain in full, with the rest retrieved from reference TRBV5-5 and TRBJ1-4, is DAGVTQSPTHLIKTRGQQVTLRCSPISGHKSVSWYQQVLGQGPQFIFQYYEKEERGRGNFPDRFSARQFPNYSSELNVNALLLGDSALYLCASSLDRQGLNEKLFFGSGTQLSVL.

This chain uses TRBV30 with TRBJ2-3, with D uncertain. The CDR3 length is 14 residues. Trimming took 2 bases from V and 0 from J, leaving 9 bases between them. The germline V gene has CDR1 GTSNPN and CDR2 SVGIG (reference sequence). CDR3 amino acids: CAWSRTFSTDTQYF. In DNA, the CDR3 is TGTGCCTGGAGTCGGACCTTTAGCACAGATACGCAGTATTTT.

In DNA form, the CDR3 reads TGTGCCAGCGGTTCGGACAGGGTTCATGGCTACACCTTC. This codes for CASGSDRVHGYTF. The rearrangement joins TRBV28 to TRBJ1-2; 8 bases line up with TRBD1. V dropped 8 bases and J dropped 6; count of bases not matched to a gene: 8. The germline CDR1 and CDR2 sequences are MDHEN and SYDVKM. This CDR3 has 13 amino acids.